This T cell receptor beta chain stems from a study of T cell changes during pregnancy in multiple sclerosis. Germline-derived CDR1 and CDR2 are MRHNA and SNTAGT. The CDR3 consists of 14 residues. The J segment lost 6 bases and the V segment lost 3 bases, leaving 4 bases of the junction unmatched. This clone was picked up one time. Generated by immunoSEQ multiplex PCR, the TCRdb table keeps only in-frame clones and is missing some. This table holds fewer than 85,000 clones, 85% to 95% found once. The receptor was derived from a female donor with multiple sclerosis, enrolled in a pregnancy study. The sample consisted of peripheral blood, taken before pregnancy. The chain couples TRBV6-4 to TRBJ2-3; 9 bases fit TRBD2. The CDR3, as DNA: TGTGCCAGCAGTGAGCGGGGGGGCGCGGATACGCAGTATTTT. Translated: CASSERGGADTQYF.